Below, 12 T cell receptor beta chains from the same sample are listed, as sequenced in a study of cytomegalovirus exposure and HLA in healthy donors. Primers for the PCR totalled 60 Vbeta and 13 Jbeta. This table comes from immunoSEQ multiplex PCR, and its TCRdb copy is limited to in-frame clones, with some not included. The table for this sample gives some 23,000 clones. Material for sequencing was PBMCs. The receptors were gathered from a male donor in good health and CMV-seropositive.

The rearrangement links TRBV29-1 to TRBJ1-1; no reliable D call. CDR1 SQVTM and CDR2 ANQGSEA come from the germline V gene. The CDR3 sequence is 12 residues long. V dropped 6 bases and J dropped 0 bases, with 8 bases sitting between them. The chain's CDR3 is CSVDKMNTEAFF. The CDR3 DNA reads as TGCAGCGTAGACAAAATGAACACTGAAGCTTTCTTT.

The gene calls are TRBV7-2 and TRBJ2-1; tentatively, D is TRBD1 (5 bases). The CDR3 has 13 amino acids. Between the trimmed V and J ends, which lost 4 bases and 10 bases, there was a span of 14 bases. CDR1 is SGHTA, CDR2 FQGNSA, per germline. CDR3 DNA sequence: TGTGCCAGCAGCTCCCCCGACAGTCGGGAGCAGTTCTTC. This codes for CASSSPDSREQFF.

J is TRBJ1-2 and V is TRBV9; weak D call: TRBD1 (5 bases). V dropped 4 bases and J dropped 5 bases, with 15 bases sitting between them. The CDR3 runs to 14 residues. CDR1 is SGDLS, CDR2 YYNGEE, per germline. The CDR3 sequence: CASSLDTTLYGYTF. For the CDR3, the DNA is TGTGCCAGCAGCTTGGACACCACTCTTTATGGCTACACCTTC.

The V call is TRBV6-4, the J call TRBJ1-2, with D hard to call. V was shortened by 3 bases and J by 1 base, with 9 bases between the two germline ends. Germline-derived CDR1 and CDR2 are MRHNA and SNTAGT. The CDR3 has 14 amino acids. CDR3 residues: CASSETGDNYGYTF. The CDR3, as DNA: TGTGCCAGCAGTGAAACTGGAGATAACTATGGCTACACCTTC.

The chain employs TRBV15 and TRBJ2-7, with 9 bases lining up with TRBD1. The germline V gene encodes CDR1 LNHNV and CDR2 YYDKDF (reference sequence). Trimming at V came to 0 bases and at J to 2 bases, leaving 5 bases not matched to a gene. The CDR3 has 16 amino acids. CDR3 coding DNA: TGTGCCACCAGCAGAGATCACAGGGGGCCAACCTACGAGCAGTACTTC. This translates into CATSRDHRGPTYEQYF.

V usage is TRBV5-8 and J usage is TRBJ2-7, with a possible D match to TRBD1 (5 bases). V was clipped by 2 bases and J by 2 bases, with 5 bases between them. This CDR3 has 12 amino acids. CDR1 and CDR2 (germline): SGHTS, YDEGEE. CDR3 coding DNA: TGTGCCAGCAGCTTAGGGGCCTACGAGCAGTACTTC. Encoded protein: CASSLGAYEQYF.

The V and J genes are TRBV5-1 and TRBJ2-1; D unresolved. Germline V gene data show CDR1 as SGHRS and CDR2 as YFSETQ. V was trimmed by 2 bases and J by 7 bases, leaving 13 bases between them. CDR3 length: 14 amino acids. This CDR3 is CASSFNSGENEQFF. Here the CDR3 DNA reads TGCGCCAGCAGCTTTAACAGTGGTGAAAATGAGCAGTTCTTC.

This rearrangement joins TRBV29-1 to TRBJ2-7, with D perhaps matching TRBD1 (8 bases). Trimming pared 6 bases from V and 3 bases from J, leaving 15 bases between. CDR1 and CDR2 (germline): SQVTM, ANQGSEA. CDR3 length equals 13 residues. As DNA, the CDR3 is TGCAGCGTCCGGACAGGGAGGGACTACGAGCAGTACTTC. Protein product: CSVRTGRDYEQYF.

The rearrangement links TRBV27 to TRBJ2-7; TRBD2 might be the D (5 bases). In germline, CDR1 is MNHEY, CDR2 SMNVEV (reference sequence). The CDR3 has 13 amino acids. V shed 5 bases and J shed 3 bases, with 11 bases lying between them. The CDR3 nucleotides are TGTGCCAGCAGTCCCGTCGGGGACTACGAGCAGTACTTC. It encodes CASSPVGDYEQYF.

This rearrangement joins TRBV20-1 to TRBJ1-1, with 7 bases aligning to TRBD1. The CDR3 has 11 amino acids. Germline CDR1 and CDR2: DFQATT and SNEGSKA (reference sequence). CDR3 DNA: TGCAGGGCAGACAGGGACACTGAAGCTTTCTTT. It codes for CRADRDTEAFF.

CDR3 sequence reads: CASSYSRVAGGREQYF. The CDR3 DNA is TGTGCCAGCAGTTACTCGAGGGTAGCGGGAGGGCGTGAGCAGTACTTC. The chain recombines TRBV6-5 with TRBJ2-7; 11 bases line up with TRBD2. Germline values: CDR1 MNHEY, CDR2 SVGAGI. CDR3 length: 16 amino acids. The V gene end was trimmed by 0 bases and the J gene end by 7 bases; junction bases not matched to a gene: 8.

V gene TRBV18 combines with J gene TRBJ2-6; possibly TRBD1 for D (6 bases). The CDR3 covers 17 residues. Germline CDR1 is KGHSH and CDR2 is LQKENI. Deletions cut 5 bases from V and 0 bases from J, with 14 bases between. CDR3 nucleotides: TGTGCCAGCTCAGCGACAGGTTCTAGCTCTGGGGCCAACGTCCTGACTTTC. Encoded protein: CASSATGSSSGANVLTF.